The 28 T cell receptor beta chains in this list originate from one sample, sequenced in a study of T cell responses to AZD1222 COVID-19 vaccine. TCRdb's table, derived via immunoSEQ multiplex PCR, lists solely in-frame clones and lacks some. The sample consists of 130,000 to 150,000 clones, about 90% of them appearing once. The specimen was peripheral blood, collected 28 days after the second AZD1222 dose. The receptors come from an adult who received the AZD1222 COVID-19 vaccine.

The V and J genes are TRBV7-8 and TRBJ1-2; 9 bases are a match to TRBD1. CDR1 is SGHVS, CDR2 FQNEAQ, per germline. There are 16 residues in the CDR3. V trimming: 1 base; J trimming: 3 bases; junction bases outside the gene matches: 6. CDR3 sequence reads: CASSLGGQGWYYGYTF. DNA for the CDR3: TGTGCCAGCAGCTTAGGAGGACAGGGGTGGTACTATGGCTACACCTTC.

This clone is a singleton in its sample. The CDR3 here is CSVEGQMNTEAFF. The CDR3 DNA is TGCAGCGTTGAGGGACAAATGAACACTGAAGCTTTCTTT. This chain joins TRBV29-1 and TRBJ1-1; D is perhaps TRBD1 (6 bases). CDR3 length: 13 residues. The germline CDR1 and CDR2 sequences are SQVTM and ANQGSEA. The V gene lost 3 bases and the J gene lost 0 bases, with 8 bases spanning the gap. Full variable domain (outside the CDR3, taken from reference TRBV29-1 and TRBJ1-1): SAVISQKPSRDICQRGTSLTIQCQVDSQVTMMFWYRQQPGQSLTLIATANQGSEATYESGFVIDKFPISRPNLTFSTLTVSNMSPEDSSIYLCSVEGQMNTEAFFGQGTRLTVV.

This clone was seen once. The CDR3 bases are TGTGCCAGCAGCTTGACAGTACACTCTGGAAACACCATATATTTT. Protein sequence: CASSLTVHSGNTIYF. The chain joins TRBV7-8 to TRBJ1-3; D perhaps matches TRBD1 (5 bases). From germline, CDR1 is SGHVS and CDR2 FQNEAQ. Trimming removed 3 bases from V and 0 bases from J, with 9 bases in between. This CDR3 region has 15 residues. The entire variable domain, with the rest obtained from reference TRBV7-8 and TRBJ1-3, is as follows: GAGVSQSPRYKVAKRGQDVALRCDPISGHVSLFWYQQALGQGPEFLTYFQNEAQLDKSGLPSDRFFAERPEGSVSTLKIQRTQQEDSAVYLCASSLTVHSGNTIYFGEGSWLTVV.

The gene calls are TRBV7-8 and TRBJ1-4; D uncertain. The V gene's germline CDR1 is SGHVS and CDR2 FQNEAQ. With 4 bases removed from V and 0 bases from J, the gap between germline ends came to 9 bases. The CDR3 runs to 15 residues. The CDR3 spells CASSSSDSTNEKLFF. In DNA, the CDR3 is TGTGCCAGCAGCTCATCAGACTCAACTAATGAAAAACTGTTTTTT.

This sequence joins TRBV6-2 or TRBV6-3 and TRBJ1-1; D unclear. The germline V and J ends were trimmed by 1 base and 6 bases, with 12 bases remaining between them. Germline CDR1 reads MNHEY; CDR2 reads SVGEGT. The CDR3 totals 14 residues. CDR3 in DNA: TGTGCCAGCAGTTACTTCCCCAGGTTCCCTGAAGCTTTCTTT. Encoded protein: CASSYFPRFPEAFF.

V and J are TRBV5-6 and TRBJ2-2; D not resolved. Germline values: CDR1 SGHDT, CDR2 YYEEEE. Trimming took 4 bases from V and 3 from J, leaving 16 bases between them. This CDR3 has 16 residues. DNA of the CDR3: TGTGCCAGCAGCCGCTCAAGCTTCGAGTACACCGGGGAGCTGTTTTTT. This codes for CASSRSSFEYTGELFF.

This chain links TRBV27 with TRBJ1-3; D unresolved. V shed 5 bases and J shed 3 bases, with 5 bases lying between them. The CDR3 is 12 residues long. Germline V gives CDR1 MNHEY, CDR2 SMNVEV (reference sequence). The chain's CDR3 is CASSPNGNTIYF. CDR3 DNA: TGTGCCAGCAGTCCGAATGGAAACACCATATATTTT.

The chain employs TRBV29-1 and TRBJ1-2; weak D call: TRBD1 (5 bases). The CDR3 sequence is 13 residues long. Trimming shortened V by 1 base and J by 3 bases, and 9 bases separated the two germline ends. Germline V gene sequence: CDR1 SQVTM, CDR2 ANQGSEA. The DNA for the CDR3 is TGCAGCGTTGAAGGGAAAGGGGACTATGGCTACACCTTC. It yields the protein CSVEGKGDYGYTF.

This chain joins TRBV6-5 and TRBJ2-1; 10 bases fit TRBD2. The trim removed 2 bases at V and 9 bases at J, leaving 10 bases unmatched. The CDR3 has 16 residues. CDR1 MNHEY and CDR2 SVGAGI come from the germline V gene. Here the CDR3 DNA reads TGTGCCAGCAGTTACGGGGCTAGCGGGAGTCTTGGTGAGCAGTTCTTC. Protein: CASSYGASGSLGEQFF.

The chain carries TRBV7-2 and TRBJ1-2; D unclear. V shed 2 bases and J shed 2 bases, with 9 bases lying between them. This CDR3 is built from 14 residues. Per the germline V gene, CDR1 is SGHTA and CDR2 is FQGNSA. For the CDR3, the DNA is TGTGCCAGCAGCTTAATTACTAGGAACTATGGCTACACCTTC. This translates into CASSLITRNYGYTF.

This CDR3 is CASSQRVSYEQYF. The CDR3, as DNA: TGTGCCAGCAGCCAACGCGTCTCCTACGAGCAGTACTTC. The chain combines TRBV14 with TRBJ2-7; D is uncertain. The V gene's germline CDR1 is SGHDN and CDR2 FVKESK. The germline V and J ends were trimmed by 2 bases and 0 bases, with 5 bases remaining between them. The CDR3 length is 13 residues.

The chain is built from TRBV6-2 or TRBV6-3 and TRBJ2-2; 11 nucleotides align to TRBD1. The CDR3 is 15 residues long. V was pared by 0 bases and J by 9 bases, with 3 bases of the junction left unmatched. In germline, CDR1 is MNHEY, CDR2 SVGEGT. CDR3 bases: TGTGCCAGCAGTTACTCTTGGACAGGGGGCTGGGAGCTGTTTTTT. This gives the protein CASSYSWTGGWELFF.

This clone was picked up a small number of times. This chain uses TRBV4-2 with TRBJ1-1; D gene ambiguous. The CDR3 consists of 14 residues. Between the trimmed V and J ends, which lost 3 bases and 1 base, there was a span of 9 bases. CDR1 LGHNA and CDR2 YNFKEQ come from the germline V gene. CDR3 amino acids: CASSHRDTNTEAFF. The CDR3 region has the DNA TGTGCCAGCAGCCACCGAGACACGAACACTGAAGCTTTCTTT.

The V gene is TRBV5-8, the J gene TRBJ1-4; the D gene is possibly TRBD1 (5 bases). With 0 bases removed from V and 8 bases from J, the gap between germline ends came to 17 bases. From germline, CDR1 is SGHTS and CDR2 YDEGEE. This CDR3 is 16 amino acids long. CDR3 nucleotide sequence: TGTGCCAGCAGCTTGGGGACTGGGGGGAACGGAGAAAAACTGTTTTTT. Protein sequence: CASSLGTGGNGEKLFF.

The chain is built from TRBV7-2 and TRBJ2-2; tentatively, D is TRBD2 (7 bases). The CDR3 is made up of 16 amino acids. Germline CDR1 SGHTA, CDR2 FQGNSA. Trimming left V 0 bases short and J 4 bases short, with 12 bases between. The CDR3 bases are TGTGCCAGCAGCTTAGCTGGGGGGGCGCGCACCGGGGAGCTGTTTTTT. This codes for CASSLAGGARTGELFF.

The V gene is TRBV28, the J gene TRBJ2-7; 9 nucleotides agree with TRBD1. The germline V gene encodes CDR1 MDHEN and CDR2 SYDVKM. The V segment lost 5 bases and the J segment 4 bases; nucleotides outside the gene matches: 6. This CDR3 has 14 residues. This CDR3 reads CASSRPGQGYEQYF. CDR3 bases: TGTGCCAGCAGTCGTCCGGGACAGGGATACGAGCAGTACTTC.

The rearrangement uses TRBV7-9 and TRBJ1-5; 10 bases fit TRBD1. The CDR3 runs to 17 residues. V lost 5 bases to trimming and J lost 1 base; unmatched junction nucleotides: 8. Germline V lookup: CDR1 SEHNR, CDR2 FQNEAQ (reference sequence). CDR3 in amino acids: CASSELRQGASNQPQHF. The CDR3 DNA is TGTGCCAGCAGCGAACTTAGACAGGGGGCAAGCAATCAGCCCCAGCATTTT.

The chain recombines TRBV29-1 with TRBJ1-2; 7 nucleotides agree with TRBD1. In germline, CDR1 is SQVTM, CDR2 ANQGSEA. V was clipped by 6 bases and J by 7 bases; unmatched bases: 8. The CDR3 loop spans 12 amino acids. CDR3 residues: CSVGRGESGYTF. The CDR3 nucleotides are TGCAGCGTGGGCAGGGGGGAGAGTGGCTACACCTTC. Together with reference TRBV29-1 and TRBJ1-2, the CDR3 gives the full variable domain: SAVISQKPSRDICQRGTSLTIQCQVDSQVTMMFWYRQQPGQSLTLIATANQGSEATYESGFVIDKFPISRPNLTFSTLTVSNMSPEDSSIYLCSVGRGESGYTFGSGTRLTVV.

The chain recombines TRBV6-1 with TRBJ2-1, with TRBD2 matching 7 bases. V gave up 2 bases and J gave up 8 bases; unmatched junction bases: 9. The CDR3 runs to 15 residues. Germline CDR1 is MNHNS and CDR2 is SASEGT. CDR3 loop: CASSERTRGDHEQFF. For the CDR3, the DNA is TGTGCCAGCAGTGAAAGGACTAGGGGAGATCATGAGCAGTTCTTC.

This chain connects TRBV6-5 to TRBJ2-1; no firm D call. The V gene lost 9 bases and the J gene lost 10 bases, with 13 bases spanning the gap. Germline V gene lookup returns CDR1 MNHEY and CDR2 SVGAGI. The CDR3 has 11 residues. This CDR3 reads CARVLPDEQFF. CDR3 coding DNA: TGTGCCAGAGTCCTCCCGGACGAGCAGTTCTTC.

Only a few counts were recorded for this clone. The chain links TRBV11-3 to TRBJ1-1; D is unresolved. This CDR3 has 15 amino acids. Germline CDR1 and CDR2: SGHNT and YENEEA. The V end was cut by 0 bases, the J end by 3 bases, with 11 bases between. The CDR3 sequence: CASSLDSSAYTEAFF. As DNA, the CDR3 is TGTGCCAGCAGCTTAGATTCTTCGGCCTACACTGAAGCTTTCTTT. Full variable domain (outside the CDR3, taken from reference TRBV11-3 and TRBJ1-1): EAGVVQSPRYKIIEKKQPVAFWCNPISGHNTLYWYLQNLGQGPELLIRYENEEAVDDSQLPKDRFSAERLKGVDSTLKIQPAELGDSAVYLCASSLDSSAYTEAFFGQGTRLTVV.

This chain connects TRBV10-3 to TRBJ1-5; TRBD1 agrees at 7 bases. Germline V CDR1 and CDR2: ENHRY, SYGVKD. The CDR3 spans 15 residues. J lost 7 bases, V lost 6 bases, and 12 bases had no gene match. CDR3: CAISEKATGDQPQHF. CDR3 sequence (DNA): TGTGCCATCAGCGAGAAGGCTACAGGGGACCAGCCCCAGCATTTT.

This chain's CDR3 is CASSLGQGAYGYTF. CDR3 DNA sequence: TGTGCCAGCAGTTTGGGACAGGGGGCCTATGGCTACACCTTC. The J gene is TRBJ1-2, the V gene TRBV27; 12 nucleotides align to TRBD1. With 3 bases clipped from V and 4 bases from J, the junction kept 0 bases outside the gene matches. CDR1 and CDR2 from the germline V gene are MNHEY and SMNVEV (reference sequence). This CDR3 is 14 amino acids long.

This chain connects TRBV5-6 to TRBJ1-2; a possible D gene is TRBD1 (6 bases). Trimming took 3 bases from V and 1 from J, leaving 22 bases between them. The CDR3 covers 18 residues. Germline V gene lookup returns CDR1 SGHDT and CDR2 YYEEEE. CDR3: CASSSVPLVGARNYGYTF. Here the CDR3 DNA reads TGTGCCAGCAGCTCGGTCCCGCTAGTGGGGGCGCGTAACTATGGCTACACCTTC. Full variable domain (outside the CDR3, taken from reference TRBV5-6 and TRBJ1-2): DAGVTQSPTHLIKTRGQQVTLRCSPKSGHDTVSWYQQALGQGPQFIFQYYEEEERQRGNFPDRFSGHQFPNYSSELNVNALLLGDSALYLCASSSVPLVGARNYGYTFGSGTRLTVV.

The rearrangement joins TRBV4-3 to TRBJ2-7; TRBD2 agrees at 11 bases. Germline V CDR1 and CDR2: LGHNA, YSLEER. This CDR3 is 15 amino acids long. Unmatched junction bases numbered 3, after V lost 1 base and J lost 4 bases. DNA for the CDR3: TGCGCCAGCAGCCAAGTCCTAGCGGGAGGTTACGAGCAGTACTTC. It encodes CASSQVLAGGYEQYF.

The V and J genes are TRBV12-3 or TRBV12-4 and TRBJ1-5; D not certain. CDR3 length: 13 residues. V lost 2 bases, J lost 1 base, and 3 bases lay in between. As DNA, the CDR3 is TGTGCCAGCAGTTTATGGAGCAATCAGCCCCAGCATTTT. It specifies CASSLWSNQPQHF.

This chain joins TRBV24-1 and TRBJ1-1; 11 positions match TRBD1. Trimming cost V 7 bases and J 1 base; bases outside gene matches: 10. CDR3 length: 17 amino acids. Germline V gene sequence: CDR1 KGHDR, CDR2 SFDVKD. The CDR3 here is CATRRTGGALSNTEAFF. In DNA, the CDR3 is TGTGCCACCAGACGGACAGGGGGCGCGTTATCGAACACTGAAGCTTTCTTT.

Turning to this clone: Germline is not matched at one junction end, which may reflect a read error. V usage is TRBV7-7 and J usage is TRBJ2-2; the D is unclear. Germline V gene sequence: CDR1 SSHAT, CDR2 FNYEAQ (reference sequence). This CDR3 comprises 15 residues. The CDR3 reads CASSPDGWNTGELFF. The CDR3, as DNA: TGTGCTAGCAGCCCCGACGGGTGGAACACCGGGGAGCTGTTTTTT.